The 23 T cell receptor beta chains given below trace back to one sample, sequenced in a study of T cell clonality in common variable immunodeficiency. Sequencing used immunoSEQ multiplex PCR; TCRdb keeps in-frame clones, though not all of them. Singletons are absent from the sample, which has tens of thousands of clones. What was sequenced was peripheral blood mononuclear cells. The receptor source for this set is a person aged 18 to 69 in good health.

This clone was observed at least ten times. The read stops 3 residues short of the end of the CDR3; the missing end is completed from the germline J gene. The chain carries TRBV7-9 and TRBJ2-1; D gene ambiguous. The CDR3 sequence is 12 residues long. Trimming left V 1 base short and J 8 bases short, with 6 bases between. CDR1 is SEHNR, CDR2 FQNEAQ, per germline (reference sequence). CDR3: CASSLDSHEQFF. The sequenced part of the CDR3 DNA is TGTGCCAGCAGCTTAGACAGTCATGAG.

This clone was observed a handful of times. The read comes to an end 3 residues before the CDR3 does, leaving the germline J gene to fill in the end. This chain joins TRBV19 and TRBJ1-1, with D possibly matching TRBD1 (6 bases). The germline CDR1 and CDR2 sequences are LNHDA and SQIVND (reference sequence). The CDR3 is 14 amino acids. V was clipped by 6 bases and J by 6 bases, with 17 bases between them. CDR3 residues: CASSEITEGAEAFF. The DNA read from the CDR3 is TGTGCCAGTAGCGAGATTACCGAGGGGGCTGAA.

On this clone: Sequencing ends 3 residues short of the CDR3 end; the germline J gene provides the rest. The chain combines TRBV2 with TRBJ1-2; tentative D call: TRBD1 (5 bases). The germline V gene has CDR1 SNHLY and CDR2 FYNNEI. V was cut by 4 bases and J by 3 bases, with 12 bases left in between. CDR3 length: 14 amino acids. CDR3 amino acids: CASSVRAADYGYTF. The sequenced part of the CDR3 DNA is TGTGCCAGCAGTGTCAGGGCGGCGGACTATGGC.

This clone was picked up many times. The CDR3 end falls 3 residues outside the read, so it is completed with the germline J gene. The chain combines TRBV6-1 with TRBJ1-2; TRBD1 matches 8 bases. With V trimmed by 4 bases and J by 4 bases, 8 bases remained unmatched. The CDR3 runs 15 residues. Germline V lookup: CDR1 MNHNS, CDR2 SASEGT. The CDR3 spells CASSGGQGAIYGYTF. The part of the CDR3 DNA that was read is TGTGCCAGCAGTGGAGGGCAGGGGGCCATCTATGGC.

This clone came up a few times. From the germline J gene comes the end of the CDR3, since the read stops 3 residues before it. This rearrangement joins TRBV7-3 to TRBJ1-2; D is undetermined. The CDR3 is 13 residues long. CDR1 is SGHTA, CDR2 FQGTGA, per germline. The CDR3 bases that were read are TGTGCCAGCAGCTTATCCCATCTAAGCCGC. Translated, it gives CASSLSHLSR. Given in full, the CDR3 is CASSLSHLSRYTF.

A word on this clone: The CDR3 end falls 3 residues outside the read, so it is completed with the germline J gene. The chain links TRBV11-1 to TRBJ1-2, with D possibly being TRBD1 (6 bases). The CDR3 runs to 14 residues. Germline V gives CDR1 SGHAT, CDR2 FQDESV (reference sequence). V lost 6 bases to trimming and J lost 7 bases, with 18 bases between them. The covered CDR3 bases are TGTGCCAGCAGTCCTACAGGGAAGTCGCGTGGC. Protein: CASSPTGKSRG. In full, the CDR3 is CASSPTGKSRGYTF.

Details on this clone: Read data end 3 residues before the CDR3 end; the end is taken from the germline J gene. V is TRBV11-3 and J is TRBJ2-3, with 7 bases aligning to TRBD1. Germline assignment: CDR1 SGHNT and CDR2 YENEEA. V trimming: 4 bases; J trimming: 4 bases; junction bases outside the gene matches: 5. This CDR3 has 14 amino acids. The CDR3 is CASSSRTGADTQYF. The DNA read from the CDR3 is TGTGCCAGCAGCTCTCGGACAGGCGCAGATACG.

This clone was counted at least ten times. Coverage ceases 3 residues before the CDR3 finishes, and the germline J gene fills in the end. The gene calls are TRBV5-4 and TRBJ1-1; no clear D gene. This CDR3 is 13 amino acids long. With 3 bases removed from V and 3 bases from J, the gap between germline ends came to 9 bases. Germline values: CDR1 SGHNT, CDR2 YYREEE (reference sequence). The covered CDR3 bases are TGTGCCAGCAGCTCTCCCGGGGACACTGAA. Translating it yields CASSSPGDTE. The entire CDR3 reads CASSSPGDTEAFF.

This clone occurred many times. The read ends 3 residues before the CDR3 terminus; that terminus is restored from the germline J gene. V is TRBV7-2 and J is TRBJ2-1; D call uncertain. The CDR3 contains 12 residues. Germline V gene data show CDR1 as SGHTA and CDR2 as FQGNSA. Trimming took 5 bases from V and 7 from J, leaving 9 bases between them. CDR3 bases read: TGTGCCAGCAGCCATCTAGTAAATGAG. Its protein is CASSHLVNE. From start to end, the CDR3 is CASSHLVNEQFF.

This clone has a count of ten or more. The read ends 3 residues before the CDR3 terminus; that terminus is restored from the germline J gene. The genes are TRBV30 and TRBJ2-3; D is unresolved. The CDR3 is 17 amino acids. Germline V lookup: CDR1 GTSNPN, CDR2 SVGIG (reference sequence). V lost 0 bases and J 2 bases, leaving 18 bases between the germline ends. The DNA read from the CDR3 is TGTGCCTGGAGTGTGGCTCGGGTCAGCGAAACCACAGATACG. Amino acids: CAWSVARVSETTDT. The CDR3 as a whole reads CAWSVARVSETTDTQYF.

This clone occurred many times. Read data end 3 residues before the CDR3 end; the end is taken from the germline J gene. V and J are TRBV19 and TRBJ2-2; 11 nucleotides match TRBD2. This CDR3 region has 16 residues. Trimming at V came to 9 bases and at J to 6 bases, leaving 12 bases not matched to a gene. Germline V gives CDR1 LNHDA, CDR2 SQIVND (reference sequence). CDR3 loop: CASSLTSGIEAGELFF. CDR3 DNA (partial): TGTGCCAGCTCATTGACTAGCGGGATAGAGGCCGGGGAG.

On this clone: Compared with germline, one end of the junction differs, possibly owing to a read error. The sequence runs out 3 residues before the end of the CDR3; the remainder is reconstructed from the germline J gene. Other DNA sequences in the same sample also yield this CDR3. This chain uses TRBV19 with TRBJ1-3, with D unresolved. Germline V lookup: CDR1 LNHDA, CDR2 SQIVND (reference sequence). The CDR3 covers 14 residues. CDR3 DNA, as far as it was read: TGTGCCAGTATGGATCGGACTGCAGCAAACACA. It specifies CASMDRTAANT. The whole CDR3 is CASMDRTAANTIYF.

This clone was observed at least ten times. The read terminates 3 residues before the CDR3 end, so the remaining end is supplied by the germline J gene. V is TRBV29-1 and J is TRBJ2-1; the match to TRBD2 covers 15 bases. Germline V lookup: CDR1 SQVTM, CDR2 ANQGSEA. Germline trimming cut 0 bases from V and 3 bases from J; bases unmatched to any gene: 9. The CDR3 runs to 19 residues. The CDR3 protein is CSVEDHASGLAGGYNEQFF. The covered CDR3 bases are TGCAGCGTTGAAGATCACGCTTCGGGACTAGCGGGAGGCTACAATGAG.

This clone was recorded many times. The read halts 3 residues ahead of the CDR3 end, with the missing end drawn from the germline J gene. The chain uses TRBV28 and TRBJ2-7, with TRBD2 matching over 7 bases. The CDR3 is 15 residues long. Germline V gene sequence: CDR1 MDHEN, CDR2 SYDVKM. The V and J ends lost 5 bases and 6 bases, in that order; junction bases with no gene match: 13. The CDR3 DNA, read in part, is TGTGCCAGCAGTAACCGTATAGCGGGTACTGGCGAG. It specifies CASSNRIAGTGE. The full CDR3 sequence reads CASSNRIAGTGEQYF.

The chain's CDR3 is CASSIREGAGYDYTF. The part of the CDR3 DNA that was read is TGTGCCAGTAGTATCCGGGAGGGGGCTGGTTACGAC. This chain uses TRBV19 with TRBJ1-2, with 7 bases that match TRBD1. The CDR3 end falls 3 residues outside the read, so it is completed with the germline J gene. CDR1 is LNHDA and CDR2 is SQIVND in the germline V gene (reference sequence). CDR3 length equals 15 residues.

Ten or more counts support this clone. Sequencing ends 3 residues short of the CDR3 end; the germline J gene provides the rest. The rearrangement uses TRBV2 and TRBJ2-5, with D unclear. CDR1 and CDR2 (germline): SNHLY, FYNNEI. The V and J ends lost 2 bases and 5 bases respectively, with 3 bases between them. CDR3 length: 11 residues. The CDR3 DNA, read in part, is TGTGCCAGCAGTGAATCGGAGACC. Translating gives CASSESET. The full CDR3 is CASSESETQYF.

In its sample, this clone was seen a few times. With the read ending 3 residues before the CDR3 end, the germline J gene is used to fill in that end. The rearrangement joins TRBV18 to TRBJ1-2; no clear D. This CDR3 has 18 residues. The germline V gene has CDR1 KGHSH and CDR2 LQKENI. CDR3: CASSPLRSRLAKINDYTF. CDR3 DNA, as far as it was read: TGTGCCAGCTCACCACTGAGATCGAGACTAGCGAAGATCAATGAC.

This clone showed up just a few times. Read sequence stops 3 residues before the CDR3 end, and the germline J gene provides the missing end. This sequence joins TRBV30 and TRBJ1-2, with D unresolved. Germline V gene sequence: CDR1 GTSNPN, CDR2 SVGIG (reference sequence). The CDR3 runs to 15 residues. CDR3 sequence: CAWSVWREGLNDYTF. The sequenced CDR3 bases are TGTGCCTGGAGTGTATGGCGGGAGGGCCTGAACGAC.

CDR3 loop: CASSLASGGGSSPLFF. The covered CDR3 bases are TGTGCCAGCAGCTTAGCGAGTGGGGGGGGAAGCTCACCG. V is TRBV7-8 and J is TRBJ2-2, with 7 bases identical to TRBD2. The missing CDR3 end, 3 residues past where the read stops, is filled in from the germline J gene. There are 16 residues in the CDR3. Germline lookup yields CDR1 SGHVS and CDR2 FQNEAQ.

This clone occurred a few times. This CDR3 reads CASSERGSGNTIYF. The DNA read from the CDR3 is TGTGCCAGCAGTGAACGAGGTTCTGGAAACACC. The chain recombines TRBV6-1 with TRBJ1-3, with no clear D. The CDR3 is cut off 3 residues early in the read; its end comes from the germline J gene. CDR3 length: 14 residues. Trimming removed 2 bases at V and 1 base at J, with 6 bases between. Germline CDR1 reads MNHNS; CDR2 reads SASEGT.

This clone was picked up many times. The read finishes 3 residues shy of the CDR3 end, and the germline J gene is used to complete it. The chain carries TRBV4-2 and TRBJ2-2; the D gene is possibly TRBD1 (5 bases). V was pared by 6 bases and J by 4 bases, with 15 bases between. Germline CDR1 is LGHNA and CDR2 is YNFKEQ. The CDR3 length is 15 residues. The sequenced part of the CDR3 DNA is TGTGCCAGCAGAATGGGATCAGGGCCCACCGGGGAG. It codes for CASRMGSGPTGE. The entire CDR3 reads CASRMGSGPTGELFF.

A note on this clone: The read halts 3 residues ahead of the CDR3 end, with the missing end drawn from the germline J gene. This rearrangement joins TRBV18 to TRBJ1-2, with D hard to call. The V gene's germline CDR1 is KGHSH and CDR2 LQKENI. CDR3 size: 14 residues. Partial CDR3 DNA: TGTGCCAGCTCCCCCACAGCGGGAGCCTACGAC. This translates into CASSPTAGAYD. The CDR3 as a whole reads CASSPTAGAYDYTF. Full variable domain (rest looked up from reference TRBV18 and TRBJ1-2): NAGVMQNPRHLVRRRGQEARLRCSPMKGHSHVYWYRQLPEEGLKFMVYLQKENIIDESGMPKERFSAEFPKEGPSILRIQQVVRGDSAAYFCASSPTAGAYDYTFGSGTRLTVV.

This clone was recorded a few times. The read terminates 3 residues ahead of where the CDR3 ends, so the germline J gene completes it. The chain employs TRBV2 and TRBJ2-3; 9 bases map to TRBD1. Germline V gives CDR1 SNHLY, CDR2 FYNNEI. This CDR3 comprises 13 residues. The CDR3 reads CASSRDREETQYF. CDR3 DNA (partial): TGTGCCAGCAGTAGGGACAGGGAAGAGACG.